The 7 T cell receptor beta chains in this list originate from one sample, sequenced in a study of Tregs in tolerant kidney transplant recipients. Which antigens these TCRs recognize remains unknown. Assay used: immunoSEQ multiplex PCR; TCRdb lists only in-frame clones, some missing. In the table there are about 8,600 clones, 45% to 50% of which are singletons. The source material was CD4+ T cells from blood cultured with allogeneic cells. Receptor source: a human donor in good health.

This chain uses TRBV21-1 with TRBJ2-3; the D call TRBD1 from the table was never checked on the DNA. TRBV21-1 is deemed a pseudogene. This CDR3 spans 15 amino acids. CDR3 in DNA: TGTGCCAGCAGCAAAGGGACAGGGTACACAGATACGCAGTATTTT. Amino acids: CASSKGTGYTDTQYF.

This clone was observed once. One end of the junction does not line up with germline, which may come from a read error. This chain connects TRBV5-3 to TRBJ2-1; D gene unclear. TRBV5-3 is flagged as an ORF with uncertain function. The CDR3 sequence is 15 residues long. The CDR3 protein is CASSLAPRGNNEQFF. The CDR3 bases are TGTGCCAGCAGCTTGGCCCCCCGCGGAAACAATGAGCAGTTCTTC.

CDR3 sequence reads: CASSYGDTQYF. Written as DNA, the CDR3 is TGTGCCAGCAGTTATGGAGATACGCAGTATTTT. This chain joins TRBV6-1 and TRBJ2-3; D is uncertain. The germline gives CDR1 MNHNS, CDR2 SASEGT. The V end lost 5 bases, the J end lost 5 bases, and 5 bases lay between the germline ends. There are 11 residues in the CDR3.

Turning to this clone: A read error is the likely source, as a far larger clone sits one nucleotide away. This chain links TRBV5-1 with TRBJ2-2, with TRBD1 identical over 7 bases. After removal of 2 bases from V and 5 bases from J, the junction contained 9 bases not matched to a gene. This CDR3 has 16 amino acids. Germline lookup yields CDR1 SGHRS and CDR2 YFSETQ. CDR3: CASSFKTHRGTGELFF. In DNA, the CDR3 is TGCGCCAGCAGCTTCAAGACCCACAGGGGAACCGGGGAGCTGTTTTTT.

This clone was counted between two and nine times. The chain recombines TRBV6-6 with TRBJ1-2; no reliable D call. The V end was cut by 8 bases, the J end by 9 bases, with 19 bases between. CDR1 MNHNY and CDR2 SVGAGI come from the germline V gene (reference sequence). The CDR3 loop spans 13 amino acids. This chain's CDR3 is CASGSVAYGSYTF. CDR3 DNA: TGTGCCAGCGGGTCTGTGGCATACGGGAGCTACACCTTC.

This clone has a handful of counts. The chain employs TRBV19 and TRBJ1-6; the D is unclear. The CDR3 is 12 residues long. Germline V CDR1 and CDR2: LNHDA, SQIVND (reference sequence). Trimming shortened V by 4 bases and J by 10 bases, and 8 bases separated the two germline ends. The CDR3 loop reads CASSTRESPLHF. Here the CDR3 DNA reads TGTGCCAGTAGTACAAGAGAATCACCCCTCCACTTT. The whole variable domain, remainder taken from reference TRBV19 and TRBJ1-6, is DGGITQSPKYLFRKEGQNVTLSCEQNLNHDAMYWYRQDPGQGLRLIYYSQIVNDFQKGDIAEGYSVSREKKESFPLTVTSAQKNPTAFYLCASSTRESPLHFGNGTRLTVT.

V gene TRBV6-1 combines with J gene TRBJ1-5, with D perhaps TRBD1 (5 bases). The CDR3 length is 17 residues. The germline gives CDR1 MNHNS, CDR2 SASEGT. The V end was cut by 4 bases, the J end by 0 bases, with 16 bases between. CDR3 sequence reads: CASSGVRQTYSNQPQHF. DNA for the CDR3: TGTGCCAGCAGTGGCGTGCGACAGACTTATAGCAATCAGCCCCAGCATTTT.